These 24 T cell receptor beta chains share one sample of origin, sequenced in a study of T cell repertoires and HLA-DP antigens. Using immunoSEQ multiplex PCR, the repertoire was profiled, and TCRdb retains in-frame clones only, with some absent. The sample includes some 110,000 clones, almost 95% of them seen just once. The antigens of these receptors remain unknown. Material for sequencing was CD4+ T cells from PBMCs. The receptors shown here come from a woman younger than 35 in good health and CMV-seronegative.

The gene calls are TRBV14 and TRBJ1-1; D is unclear. Deletions cut 0 bases from V and 1 base from J, with 9 bases between. Germline V gene lookup returns CDR1 SGHDN and CDR2 FVKESK. CDR3 length: 15 residues. The DNA of the CDR3 is TGTGCCAGCAGCCAAGATTGGGCTGCGAACACTGAAGCTTTCTTT. The encoded protein is CASSQDWAANTEAFF.

The V and J genes are TRBV28 and TRBJ1-4; TRBD1 aligns across 7 bases. CDR1 is MDHEN and CDR2 is SYDVKM in the germline V gene. V was pared by 2 bases and J by 8 bases, with 8 bases of the junction left unmatched. The CDR3 is 15 residues long. The CDR3 here is CASSLQGKGAEKLFF. The CDR3 DNA is TGTGCCAGCAGTTTACAGGGGAAGGGGGCAGAAAAACTGTTTTTT.

The chain couples TRBV18 to TRBJ2-1; D uncertain. V gave up 3 bases and J gave up 9 bases, with 15 bases separating them. Per germline, CDR1 KGHSH and CDR2 LQKENI. The CDR3 runs 14 residues. CDR3 DNA: TGTGCCAGCTCACCCGCCTATAGGAGTGGTGAGCAGTTCTTC. Protein sequence: CASSPAYRSGEQFF.

The genes are TRBV6-1 and TRBJ1-5, with D uncertain. This CDR3 has 14 residues. With 2 bases removed from V and 2 bases from J, the gap between germline ends came to 7 bases. Germline-derived CDR1 and CDR2 are MNHNS and SASEGT. The CDR3 sequence is CASSESGGNQPQHF. As DNA, the CDR3 is TGTGCCAGCAGTGAATCGGGAGGCAATCAGCCCCAGCATTTT.

The J gene is TRBJ1-4, the V gene TRBV4-3; a weak D match, TRBD1 (5 bases). The CDR3 is made up of 16 amino acids. Germline V gene sequence: CDR1 LGHNA, CDR2 YSLEER. Deletions cut 1 base from V and 3 bases from J, with 12 bases between. CDR3 bases: TGCGCCAGCAGCCAAGGCGGGGGAGCGGCTAATGAAAAACTGTTTTTT. The encoded protein is CASSQGGGAANEKLFF.

This chain's CDR3 is CASSPRDRNEQYV. The CDR3 region has the DNA TGTGCCAGTAGCCCCCGGGACAGAAACGAGCAGTACGTC. This chain joins TRBV19 and TRBJ2-7; 7 bases fit TRBD1. The CDR3 loop spans 13 amino acids. The germline V gene encodes CDR1 LNHDA and CDR2 SQIVND (reference sequence). Germline trimming cut 6 bases from V and 5 bases from J; bases unmatched to any gene: 7.

This clone came up once. V and J are TRBV11-1 and TRBJ2-3; TRBD1 matches 12 bases. The CDR3 is 16 amino acids. The germline gives CDR1 SGHAT, CDR2 FQDESV (reference sequence). The V segment lost 1 base and the J segment 5 bases; nucleotides outside the gene matches: 4. The CDR3 region has the DNA TGTGCCAGCAGCTTAGAGGGACAGGGGGCACGAGATACGCAGTATTTT. As protein: CASSLEGQGARDTQYF.

The chain recombines TRBV18 with TRBJ1-5; TRBD1 agrees at 8 bases. CDR1 is KGHSH and CDR2 is LQKENI in the germline V gene. V was pared by 4 bases and J by 2 bases, with 16 bases of the junction left unmatched. The CDR3 covers 19 residues. This CDR3 reads CASSRGQARELGGNQPQHF. The CDR3, as DNA: TGTGCCAGCTCACGGGGACAGGCCCGAGAATTAGGTGGCAATCAGCCCCAGCATTTT.

The chain links TRBV5-4 to TRBJ2-2; D is perhaps TRBD2 (5 bases). V lost 4 bases and J 6 bases, leaving 25 bases between the germline ends. Germline CDR1 and CDR2: SGHNT and YYREEE (reference sequence). The CDR3 runs to 18 residues. The CDR3 region is CASSVLAASRITAGELFF. The CDR3 DNA is TGTGCCAGCAGCGTCCTGGCAGCTAGCCGGATTACAGCCGGGGAGCTGTTTTTT.

The V call is TRBV18, the J call TRBJ2-5; 10 bases match TRBD2. The CDR3 totals 14 residues. In germline, CDR1 is KGHSH, CDR2 LQKENI. The V segment lost 6 bases and the J segment 12 bases; nucleotides outside the gene matches: 13. Written as DNA, the CDR3 is TGTGCCAGCTCCTTGGGACTAGCGCCATCCGAAGAGTACTTC. Its translation is CASSLGLAPSEEYF.

The CDR3 DNA reads as TGTGCCAGCACCCATTCGGGGGGGTATGGCTACACCTTC. It encodes CASTHSGGYGYTF. V gene TRBV5-5 combines with J gene TRBJ1-2, with a weak D call TRBD1 (5 bases). V was clipped by 6 bases and J by 5 bases, with 14 bases between them. The CDR3 consists of 13 residues. Looked up from germline, CDR1 is SGHKS and CDR2 is YYEKEE (reference sequence). Full variable domain (missing parts from reference TRBV5-5 and TRBJ1-2): DAGVTQSPTHLIKTRGQQVTLRCSPISGHKSVSWYQQVLGQGPQFIFQYYEKEERGRGNFPDRFSARQFPNYSSELNVNALLLGDSALYLCASTHSGGYGYTFGSGTRLTVV.

The chain links TRBV7-2 to TRBJ1-4; a possible D gene is TRBD1 (6 bases). Germline CDR1 reads SGHTA; CDR2 reads FQGNSA. The CDR3 is 16 residues long. Trimming took off 0 bases at V and 3 bases at J, with 11 bases between the two ends. The CDR3 DNA reads TGTGCCAGCAGCTTAGCGGGGGGCACGGCTAATGAAAAACTGTTTTTT. Residues: CASSLAGGTANEKLFF.

The chain joins TRBV21-1 to TRBJ2-3; the table's D call, TRBD1, was not checked against the DNA. TRBV21-1 is a pseudogene segment. The CDR3 length is 19 residues. CDR3 nucleotides: TGTGCCAGCAGCCCCCAAGGACAGGGTCACTCAGGACAGGCAGATACGCAGTATTTT. Translated, it gives CASSPQGQGHSGQADTQYF.

This clone was observed a single time. This chain connects TRBV5-6 to TRBJ2-7, with TRBD1 matching over 8 bases. Trimming removed 4 bases from V and 3 bases from J; junction bases left unmatched: 3. Germline V gene data show CDR1 as SGHDT and CDR2 as YYEEEE. The CDR3 totals 13 residues. The CDR3 loop is CASSTGQGYEQYV. As DNA, the CDR3 is TGTGCCAGCAGCACCGGACAGGGCTACGAGCAGTACGTC.

The chain couples TRBV19 to TRBJ2-2; D is unresolved. There are 15 residues in the CDR3. The V gene lost 0 bases and the J gene lost 4 bases, with 9 bases spanning the gap. Germline-derived CDR1 and CDR2 are LNHDA and SQIVND (reference sequence). CDR3 sequence reads: CASSIDSWATGELFF. The CDR3 DNA reads as TGTGCCAGTAGTATAGATAGCTGGGCCACCGGGGAGCTGTTTTTT.

V is TRBV7-9 and J is TRBJ2-7, with a tentative D call TRBD2 (5 bases). The CDR3 consists of 13 residues. Trimming took 5 bases from V and 4 from J, leaving 12 bases between them. Germline loops: CDR1 SEHNR, CDR2 FQNEAQ (reference sequence). The CDR3 is CASSGLARYEQYF. CDR3 coding DNA: TGTGCCAGCAGCGGACTGGCCCGGTACGAGCAGTACTTC.

The genes are TRBV10-3 and TRBJ2-1; TRBD1 might be the D (7 bases). This CDR3 region has 15 residues. CDR1 and CDR2 (germline): ENHRY, SYGVKD. With 2 bases removed from V and 7 bases from J, the gap between germline ends came to 15 bases. Written as DNA, the CDR3 is TGTGCCATCAGTGAGCACAGGGGAGGAATTAATGAGCAGTTCTTC. It codes for CAISEHRGGINEQFF.

V gene TRBV6-1 combines with J gene TRBJ2-1, with a possible D match to TRBD2 (6 bases). The length of the CDR3 is 14 residues. V lost 4 bases and J lost 16, with 23 bases in between. Per the germline V gene, CDR1 is MNHNS and CDR2 is SASEGT. This chain's CDR3 is CASSAPGGSGKVFF. The DNA of the CDR3 is TGTGCCAGCAGTGCCCCCGGGGGATCAGGGAAAGTCTTCTTC.

This sequence joins TRBV7-9 and TRBJ2-6; no reliable D call. The CDR3 extends over 18 amino acids. The germline CDR1 and CDR2 sequences are SEHNR and FQNEAQ (reference sequence). V was trimmed by 4 bases and J by 0 bases, leaving 16 bases between them. This CDR3 is CASSSSEGMFSGANVLTF. CDR3 DNA: TGTGCCAGCAGCTCTAGTGAAGGGATGTTCTCTGGGGCCAACGTCCTGACTTTC. Together with reference TRBV7-9 and TRBJ2-6, the CDR3 gives the full variable domain: DTGVSQNPRHKITKRGQNVTFRCDPISEHNRLYWYRQTLGQGPEFLTYFQNEAQLEKSRLLSDRFSAERPKGSFSTLEIQRTEQGDSAMYLCASSSSEGMFSGANVLTFGAGSRLTVL.

V and J are TRBV18 and TRBJ1-5; 7 bases match TRBD1. Germline values: CDR1 KGHSH, CDR2 LQKENI. This CDR3 is 15 amino acids long. V shed 5 bases, J shed 2 bases, and the junction held 6 bases outside the gene matches. CDR3: CASSTQGDGNQPQHF. The CDR3 region has the DNA TGTGCCAGCTCAACTCAGGGGGACGGCAATCAGCCCCAGCATTTT.

The count of this clone is one. The chain is built from TRBV6-5 and TRBJ1-1; D is perhaps TRBD1 (5 bases). CDR3 size: 14 residues. V lost 2 bases to trimming and J lost 7 bases, with 14 bases between them. Germline CDR1 is MNHEY and CDR2 is SVGAGI. The CDR3 DNA is TGTGCCAGCAGTTACGGGAGGGGAGTCTATGAAGCTTTCTTT. This sequence encodes CASSYGRGVYEAFF.

The gene calls are TRBV10-3 and TRBJ2-5; 9 nucleotides match TRBD2. Germline V gives CDR1 ENHRY, CDR2 SYGVKD. Unmatched junction bases numbered 6, after V lost 8 bases and J lost 5 bases. CDR3 length: 13 amino acids. The CDR3 loop is CAIAGGRGETQYF. CDR3 DNA: TGTGCCATCGCGGGGGGGCGAGGGGAGACCCAGTACTTC.

The chain recombines TRBV11-2 with TRBJ2-7; weak D call: TRBD1 (5 bases). The ends were cut back, 0 bases at V and 3 bases at J, with 18 bases in the middle. CDR3 length equals 17 residues. The germline gives CDR1 SGHAT, CDR2 FQNNGV. The CDR3 reads CASSLDRGLGPHYEQYF. Written as DNA, the CDR3 is TGTGCCAGCAGCTTAGATAGGGGATTGGGTCCTCACTACGAGCAGTACTTC.

This clone was seen a single time. The V gene is TRBV11-2, the J gene TRBJ2-7; D remains unclear. This CDR3 is 16 amino acids long. The germline V and J ends were trimmed by 0 bases and 1 base, with 13 bases remaining between them. Germline assignment: CDR1 SGHAT and CDR2 FQNNGV. DNA for the CDR3: TGTGCCAGCAGCTTAGATCGACTGACGAGGTCCTACGAGCAGTACGTC. Residues: CASSLDRLTRSYEQYV.